The 26 T cell receptor beta chains below all came from one sample that was sequenced in a study of T cell clonality in common variable immunodeficiency. TCRdb keeps only in-frame clones here, not all; method: immunoSEQ multiplex PCR. The sample yields around 60,000 clones, without any singletons. The sequenced sample consisted of peripheral blood mononuclear cells. The receptors stem from a person between 18 and 70 years old in good health.

This clone has ten or more counts. The DNA ends 3 residues before the CDR3 does, and the rest of the CDR3 is filled in from the germline J gene. This chain links TRBV20-1 with TRBJ2-3; 10 bases align to TRBD2. There are 16 residues in the CDR3. Looked up from germline, CDR1 is DFQATT and CDR2 is SNEGSKA (reference sequence). With V trimmed by 5 bases and J by 0 bases, 8 bases remained unmatched. The sequenced part of the CDR3 DNA is TGCAGTGCTTCTATGAGCGGGGGGGCTAGCACAGATACG. It yields the protein CSASMSGGASTDT. The CDR3 in its entirety is CSASMSGGASTDTQYF.

This clone was seen many times. The sample holds other DNA sequences that translate to the same CDR3. The part of the CDR3 DNA that was read is TGTGCCAGTAGTTTGACTAGCGGGGATTACAATGAG. This codes for CASSLTSGDYNE. The CDR3 in full is CASSLTSGDYNEQFF. V usage is TRBV19 and J usage is TRBJ2-1, with 11 bases aligning to TRBD2. The sequenced fragment ends 3 residues before the CDR3 boundary, so the rest is inferred from the germline J gene. CDR1 LNHDA and CDR2 SQIVND come from the germline V gene (reference sequence). CDR3 length: 15 residues. V lost 5 bases to trimming and J lost 4 bases; unmatched junction nucleotides: 4.

There are a few counts of this clone. The read terminates 3 residues ahead of where the CDR3 ends, so the germline J gene completes it. This chain connects TRBV10-2 to TRBJ2-7; D gene unclear. This CDR3 has 13 amino acids. Per germline, CDR1 WSHSY and CDR2 SAAADI. The V and J ends lost 2 bases and 1 base respectively, with 6 bases between them. CDR3: CASSEIGSYEQYF. Incomplete CDR3 DNA: TGCGCCAGCAGTGAGATCGGGTCCTACGAG.

This clone was recorded many times. The sequenced fragment ends 3 residues before the CDR3 boundary, so the rest is inferred from the germline J gene. The genes are TRBV7-2 and TRBJ1-3; 7 bases map to TRBD1. This CDR3 region has 14 residues. V shed 5 bases, J shed 4 bases, and the junction held 5 bases outside the gene matches. Germline CDR1 reads SGHTA; CDR2 reads FQGNSA. The sequenced part of the CDR3 DNA is TGTGCCAGCAGCCAGGGACAGAGAGGAAACACC. The encoded protein is CASSQGQRGNT. The full CDR3 sequence reads CASSQGQRGNTIYF.

In its sample, this clone was seen many times. The CDR3 is cut off 3 residues early in the read; its end comes from the germline J gene. The chain recombines TRBV30 with TRBJ2-1; maybe TRBD1 (5 bases). The CDR3 is 13 amino acids. Trimming removed 1 base from V and 5 bases from J, with 9 bases in between. CDR1 is GTSNPN and CDR2 is SVGIG in the germline V gene (reference sequence). The CDR3 bases that were read are TGTGCCTGGAGTGGAGACAGTCACAATGAG. Its translation: CAWSGDSHNE. The whole CDR3 region reads CAWSGDSHNEQFF.

This clone was counted a few times. The read ends 3 residues before the CDR3 terminus; that terminus is restored from the germline J gene. The gene calls are TRBV6-2 or TRBV6-3 and TRBJ2-3, with 8 bases aligning to TRBD2. V shed 5 bases, J shed 4 bases, and the junction held 11 bases outside the gene matches. The CDR3 is 16 amino acids. The germline gives CDR1 MNHEY, CDR2 SVGEGT. The DNA read from the CDR3 is TGTGCCAGCAGTCCCTTCGGGGGGGGCGGTTCAGATACG. Protein sequence: CASSPFGGGGSDT. The entire CDR3 protein reads CASSPFGGGGSDTQYF.

This clone was counted at least ten times. The read falls 3 residues short of the CDR3 end, and the missing part is taken from the germline J gene. The V call is TRBV23-1, the J call TRBJ1-6; 10 bases are a match to TRBD1. Being an ORF, TRBV23-1 has a function that is uncertain. This CDR3 has 16 amino acids. Trimming at V came to 7 bases and at J to 8 bases, leaving 11 bases not matched to a gene. CDR3 residues: CASTPKRTGGYSPLHF. The CDR3 bases that were read are TGCGCCAGCACCCCAAAGCGGACAGGGGGTTATTCACCC.

This clone was detected ten times or more. The observed sequence ends 3 residues before the CDR3 terminus, with the missing tail filled in from the germline J gene. The J gene is TRBJ2-7, the V gene TRBV19; TRBD2 aligns across 10 bases. Germline CDR1 is LNHDA and CDR2 is SQIVND (reference sequence). With V trimmed by 3 bases and J by 5 bases, 7 bases remained unmatched. The CDR3 totals 15 residues. The CDR3 loop reads CASSIGLAGVDEQYF. The sequenced CDR3 bases are TGTGCCAGTAGTATCGGGCTAGCGGGAGTGGACGAG.

This clone was detected many times. With the read ending 3 residues before the CDR3 end, the germline J gene is used to fill in that end. This rearrangement joins TRBV5-1 to TRBJ1-1; D possibly corresponds to TRBD1 (6 bases). This CDR3 contains 16 residues. With 0 bases removed from V and 5 bases from J, the gap between germline ends came to 17 bases. Germline loops: CDR1 SGHRS, CDR2 YFSETQ. CDR3 amino acids: CASSLGGGGQGTEAFF. CDR3 bases read: TGCGCCAGCAGCTTGGGGGGCGGGGGGCAAGGGACTGAA.

Only a few counts were recorded for this clone. The CDR3 extends 3 residues past the end of the read, so its final part is completed from the germline J gene. V gene TRBV6-4 combines with J gene TRBJ2-3; 7 bases agree with TRBD2. The CDR3 length is 15 residues. The germline gives CDR1 MRHNA, CDR2 SNTAGT. The V gene end was trimmed by 3 bases and the J gene end by 1 base; junction bases not matched to a gene: 4. The CDR3 reads CASSEEGGGTDTQYF. CDR3 DNA, as far as it was read: TGTGCCAGCAGTGAAGAGGGAGGGGGCACAGATACG.

Worth noting for this clone: The read ends 3 residues early relative to the CDR3; the germline J gene fills the gap. The chain couples TRBV20-1 to TRBJ2-7, with TRBD1 identical over 8 bases. The CDR3 has 11 amino acids. Germline V gene data show CDR1 as DFQATT and CDR2 as SNEGSKA (reference sequence). Germline trimming cut 5 bases from V and 6 bases from J; bases unmatched to any gene: 3. CDR3 amino acids: CSAYTGGEQYF. CDR3 bases read: TGCAGTGCTTATACAGGGGGCGAG.

This clone was picked up many times. The read halts 3 residues ahead of the CDR3 end, with the missing end drawn from the germline J gene. The rearrangement joins TRBV30 to TRBJ2-3; the match to TRBD1 covers 7 bases. This CDR3 has 15 amino acids. The J segment lost 1 base and the V segment lost 7 bases, leaving 11 bases of the junction unmatched. Looked up from germline, CDR1 is GTSNPN and CDR2 is SVGIG (reference sequence). The CDR3 is CASGTGTDRTDTQYF. The sequenced part of the CDR3 DNA is TGTGCCTCGGGCACCGGGACAGATCGCACAGATACG.

This clone was seen more than once but under ten times. The DNA read from the CDR3 is TGTGCCTGGAGTGCTAACAGGGGACCCTACGAG. Translating gives CAWSANRGPYE. The full CDR3 reads CAWSANRGPYEQYF. This chain joins TRBV30 and TRBJ2-7; 7 bases agree with TRBD1. The DNA ends 3 residues before the CDR3 does, and the rest of the CDR3 is filled in from the germline J gene. CDR1 is GTSNPN and CDR2 is SVGIG in the germline V gene (reference sequence). The CDR3 loop spans 14 amino acids. Trimming cost V 1 base and J 2 bases; bases outside gene matches: 5.

This clone has at least ten counts. The read ends 3 residues shy of where the CDR3 ends; the end is completed using the germline J gene. This chain uses TRBV20-1 with TRBJ2-3; the match to TRBD2 covers 13 bases. Per the germline V gene, CDR1 is DFQATT and CDR2 is SNEGSKA (reference sequence). Trimming took 1 base from V and 2 from J; bases not matched to a gene: 12. This CDR3 region has 19 residues. Here the CDR3 reads CSARGTSGGPLGPTDTQYF. The covered CDR3 bases are TGCAGTGCTAGAGGGACTAGCGGGGGCCCGTTGGGTCCCACAGATACG.

This clone was seen repeatedly, ten times or more. The read gets to within 3 residues of the CDR3 end, and the germline J gene fills in the rest. The V and J genes are TRBV5-1 and TRBJ2-1, with 8 bases lining up with TRBD1. The CDR3 loop spans 15 amino acids. Losses at the gene ends were 0 bases for V and 8 bases for J; bases not matched to a gene: 7. Germline lookup yields CDR1 SGHRS and CDR2 YFSETQ. The CDR3 loop reads CASSLEGQGGDEQFF. The part of the CDR3 DNA that was read is TGCGCCAGCAGCTTGGAAGGACAGGGCGGAGATGAG.

There are many counts of this clone. The sequence runs out 3 residues before the end of the CDR3; the remainder is reconstructed from the germline J gene. J is TRBJ1-4 and V is TRBV20-1, with 8 bases matching TRBD1. The germline V gene encodes CDR1 DFQATT and CDR2 SNEGSKA (reference sequence). The CDR3 runs 14 residues. The part of the CDR3 DNA that was read is TGCAGTGCTAGAGATCACGCAGGGGGCCTGAAA. Translated: CSARDHAGGLK. The entire CDR3 protein reads CSARDHAGGLKLFF.

In its sample, this clone was seen many times. The read ends 3 residues early relative to the CDR3; the germline J gene fills the gap. The rearrangement uses TRBV4-1 and TRBJ2-4, with 10 positions matching TRBD2. The J segment lost 3 bases and the V segment lost 0 bases, leaving 5 bases of the junction unmatched. CDR3 length: 17 residues. Germline V CDR1 and CDR2: MGHRA, YSYEKL. CDR3 DNA (partial): TGCGCCAGCAGCCAAGATAGGATAGCGGGGGGCAAAAACATT. Translated: CASSQDRIAGGKNI. The entire CDR3 reads CASSQDRIAGGKNIQYF.

As concerns this clone: Compared with germline, one end of the junction differs, possibly owing to a read error. The sequenced fragment ends 3 residues before the CDR3 boundary, so the rest is inferred from the germline J gene. The V call is TRBV7-9, the J call TRBJ2-2, with 10 bases lining up with TRBD1. Looked up from germline, CDR1 is SEHNR and CDR2 is FQNEAQ (reference sequence). This CDR3 has 15 residues. This CDR3 reads CSSSSGQGGANVLFF. The part of the CDR3 DNA that was read is TGTTCCAGCAGCTCCGGACAGGGGGGGGCCAACGTG.

This clone was recorded many times. With the read ending 3 residues before the CDR3 end, the germline J gene is used to fill in that end. The chain recombines TRBV9 with TRBJ1-6, with 9 bases matching TRBD1. The CDR3 covers 14 residues. The germline gives CDR1 SGDLS, CDR2 YYNGEE. V shed 5 bases, J shed 8 bases, and the junction held 5 bases outside the gene matches. CDR3 region: CASSSGQGYSPLHF. The covered CDR3 bases are TGTGCCAGCAGTTCGGGACAGGGCTATTCACCC.

This clone was picked up many times. The read gets to within 3 residues of the CDR3 end, and the germline J gene fills in the rest. This chain uses TRBV19 with TRBJ1-6, with D perhaps matching TRBD1 (5 bases). V was clipped by 5 bases and J by 10 bases, with 15 bases between them. Germline V gene data show CDR1 as LNHDA and CDR2 as SQIVND (reference sequence). The CDR3 spans 14 residues. The CDR3 spells CASSVYRDSSPLHF. Incomplete CDR3 DNA: TGTGCCAGTAGTGTTTACCGGGACTCGTCACCC.

This clone was observed at least ten times. The CDR3 is cut off 3 residues early in the read; its end comes from the germline J gene. The rearrangement joins TRBV10-3 to TRBJ1-2; D is ambiguous. Trimming stripped 0 bases from V and 0 bases from J, with 8 bases between. The CDR3 contains 15 residues. In germline, CDR1 is ENHRY, CDR2 SYGVKD. The CDR3 DNA, read in part, is TGTGCCATCAGTGAGTCGCGGGTAGCTAACTATGGC. Its translation is CAISESRVANYG. The complete CDR3 reads CAISESRVANYGYTF.

This clone was seen repeatedly, ten times or more. The sequenced fragment ends 3 residues before the CDR3 boundary, so the rest is inferred from the germline J gene. The chain combines TRBV12-3 or TRBV12-4 with TRBJ1-4; perhaps TRBD1 as D (5 bases). The CDR3 spans 14 residues. Trimming left V 5 bases short and J 5 bases short, with 12 bases between. The CDR3 sequence is CASSPRQKNEKLFF. The CDR3 bases that were read are TGTGCCAGCAGTCCCCGACAGAAGAATGAAAAA.

This clone was seen many times. The read ends 3 residues before the CDR3 terminus; that terminus is restored from the germline J gene. The rearrangement joins TRBV5-1 to TRBJ2-1, with 10 bases aligning to TRBD2. V lost 4 bases and J lost 6; bases outside the gene matches: 4. CDR1 is SGHRS and CDR2 is YFSETQ in the germline V gene. The CDR3 is made up of 14 amino acids. The CDR3 reads CASSTIAGGNEQFF. Incomplete CDR3 DNA: TGCGCCAGCAGCACTATAGCGGGAGGCAATGAG. Full variable domain (remainder filled in from reference TRBV5-1 and TRBJ2-1): KAGVTQTPRYLIKTRGQQVTLSCSPISGHRSVSWYQQTPGQGLQFLFEYFSETQRNKGNFPGRFSGRQFSNSRSEMNVSTLELGDSALYLCASSTIAGGNEQFFGPGTRLTVL.

This clone was picked up many times. The read gets to within 3 residues of the CDR3 end, and the germline J gene fills in the rest. This rearrangement joins TRBV7-9 to TRBJ1-2; 9 bases align to TRBD1. After removal of 1 base from V and 4 bases from J, the junction contained 4 bases not matched to a gene. CDR1 and CDR2 from the germline V gene are SEHNR and FQNEAQ (reference sequence). The length of the CDR3 is 15 residues. The DNA read from the CDR3 is TGTGCCAGCAGCTTAGGGACAGGGGAGGGCTATGGC. Its translation: CASSLGTGEGYG. The entire CDR3 is CASSLGTGEGYGYTF.

To note about this clone: The junction shows a germline mismatch at one end, possibly a read error. The covered CDR3 bases are TGCGCCAGCAGCTCGCAACCCACAGACACG. Its protein product is CASSSQPTDT. The full CDR3 protein is CASSSQPTDTQYF. V usage is TRBV5-1 and J usage is TRBJ2-3; D is uncertain. The read terminates 3 residues before the CDR3 end, so the remaining end is supplied by the germline J gene. The CDR3 has 13 residues. Germline V lookup: CDR1 SGHRS, CDR2 YFSETQ.

Many counts were recorded for this clone. Coverage ceases 3 residues before the CDR3 finishes, and the germline J gene fills in the end. This rearrangement joins TRBV18 to TRBJ1-4; 8 bases are a match to TRBD1. This CDR3 has 15 residues. Germline CDR1 is KGHSH and CDR2 is LQKENI. V shed 3 bases and J 7 bases; nucleotides not matched to a gene: 7. This CDR3 is CASSPETGVGEKLFF. CDR3 DNA (partial): TGTGCCAGCTCACCCGAGACAGGGGTGGGTGAAAAA.